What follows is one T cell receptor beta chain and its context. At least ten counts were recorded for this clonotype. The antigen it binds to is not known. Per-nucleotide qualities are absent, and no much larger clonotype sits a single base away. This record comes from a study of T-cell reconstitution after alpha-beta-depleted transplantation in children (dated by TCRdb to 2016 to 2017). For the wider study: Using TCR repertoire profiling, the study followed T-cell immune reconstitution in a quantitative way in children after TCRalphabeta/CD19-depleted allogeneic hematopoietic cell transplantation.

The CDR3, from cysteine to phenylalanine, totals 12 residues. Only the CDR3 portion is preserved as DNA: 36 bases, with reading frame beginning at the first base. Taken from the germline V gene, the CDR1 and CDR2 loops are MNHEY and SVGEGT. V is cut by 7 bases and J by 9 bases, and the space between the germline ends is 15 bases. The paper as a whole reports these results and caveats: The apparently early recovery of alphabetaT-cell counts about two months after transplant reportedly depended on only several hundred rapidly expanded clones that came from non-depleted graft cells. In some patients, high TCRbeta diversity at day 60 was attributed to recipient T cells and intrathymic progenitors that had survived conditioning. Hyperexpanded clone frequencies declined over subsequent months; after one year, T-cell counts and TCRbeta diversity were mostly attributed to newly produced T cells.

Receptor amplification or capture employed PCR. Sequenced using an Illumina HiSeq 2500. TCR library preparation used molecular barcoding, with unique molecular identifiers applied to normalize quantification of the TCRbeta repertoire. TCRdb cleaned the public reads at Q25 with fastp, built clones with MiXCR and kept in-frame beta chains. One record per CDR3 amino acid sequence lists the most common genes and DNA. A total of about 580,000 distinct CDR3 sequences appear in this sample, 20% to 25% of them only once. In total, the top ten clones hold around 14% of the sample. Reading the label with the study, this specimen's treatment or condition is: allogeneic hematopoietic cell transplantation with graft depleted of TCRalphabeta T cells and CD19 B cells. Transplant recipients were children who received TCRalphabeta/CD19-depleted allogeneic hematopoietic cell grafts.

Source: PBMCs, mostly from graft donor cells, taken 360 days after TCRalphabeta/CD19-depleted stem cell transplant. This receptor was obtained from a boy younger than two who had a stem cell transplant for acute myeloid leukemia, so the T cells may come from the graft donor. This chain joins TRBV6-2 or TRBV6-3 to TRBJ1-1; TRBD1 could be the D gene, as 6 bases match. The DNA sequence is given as TGTGCCAGCAACGAAGGGGGGAGGCAAGCTTTCTTT. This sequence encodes CASNEGGRQAFF.